This T cell receptor beta chain was documented in a study of T cell responses to AZD1222 COVID-19 vaccine. Study-level points and caveats: Spike was spanned by vaccine-associated CD4 TCRs, with dominance at 160-218 and 743-854. Regions left unmutated in variants are reportedly the target of nearly half of spike-specific TCRs. Just a handful of AZD1222 recipients were seropositive at baseline.

The germline V gene encodes CDR1 SGHKS and CDR2 YYEKEE (reference sequence). V was pared by 4 bases and J by 4 bases, with 6 bases of the junction left unmatched. This CDR3 is 15 amino acids long. About this clone: Antigen specificity is unknown.

The protocol was immunoSEQ multiplex PCR, while the TCRdb copy is restricted to in-frame clones and leaves out a portion. This sample has roughly 200,000 clones, with 93% found just once. The receptor was isolated from an adult in good health. This sample comprised peripheral blood, obtained on day 0 of MenACWY control vaccination. The rearrangement uses TRBV5-5 and TRBJ2-2; the match to TRBD1 covers 8 bases. CDR3 sequence reads: CASSAGGHSTGELFF. The CDR3 DNA sequence: TGTGCCAGCAGCGCAGGGGGCCACAGCACCGGGGAGCTGTTTTTT.